The next 27 T cell receptor beta chains were all read from a single sample in a study of T cells in Graves' hyperthyroidism and ophthalmopathy. Authors of the study amplified TCR beta CDR3 regions from RNA transcripts. The HTBI primer set drove a first-round RT-PCR of the TCR CDR3. Each CDR3 protein gets one entry after TCRdb re-called the multiplex PCR reads with MiXCR. The sample yields roughly 660,000 distinct CDR3 sequences, 15% to 20% seen once. Sequencing was done on a sample of blood. These receptor sequences come from a man aged 45 to 65 with Graves' hyperthyroidism.

This clonotype was seen many times. This rearrangement joins TRBV7-8 to TRBJ2-7; TRBD2 agrees at 8 bases. Losses at the gene ends were 4 bases for V and 3 bases for J; bases not matched to a gene: 8. The CDR3 totals 15 residues. Germline V CDR1 and CDR2: SGHVS, FQNEAQ. This CDR3 is CASSSRAGTSYEQYF. CDR3 nucleotide sequence: TGTGCCAGCAGCTCACGCGCCGGGACTAGCTACGAGCAGTACTTC.

This clonotype was seen at least ten times. V usage is TRBV12-3 or TRBV12-4 and J usage is TRBJ2-1; TRBD2 agrees at 7 bases. V lost 8 bases and J lost 4; bases outside the gene matches: 20. This CDR3 spans 18 amino acids. Here the CDR3 reads CASGSTIATSRPYNEQFF. The CDR3 DNA reads as TGTGCCAGCGGATCCACGATCGCGACTAGCCGTCCTTACAATGAGCAGTTCTTC.

Only a few counts were recorded for this clonotype. V is TRBV18 and J is TRBJ2-3; TRBD2 matches 10 bases. In germline, CDR1 is KGHSH, CDR2 LQKENI. This CDR3 comprises 16 residues. The V gene end was trimmed by 4 bases and the J gene end by 3 bases; junction bases not matched to a gene: 7. The DNA for the CDR3 is TGTGCCAGCTCACAAGGACTAGCGGTGAATACAGATACGCAGTATTTT. This translates into CASSQGLAVNTDTQYF.

There are many counts of this clonotype. This chain uses TRBV27 with TRBJ2-7; D remains unclear. Germline CDR1 MNHEY, CDR2 SMNVEV (reference sequence). The V end lost 6 bases, the J end lost 4 bases, and 13 bases lay between the germline ends. CDR3 length: 13 residues. Here the CDR3 reads CASRRGSRYEQYF. DNA for the CDR3: TGTGCCAGCAGGCGAGGCAGCAGATACGAGCAGTACTTC.

This clonotype was counted many times. The gene calls are TRBV12-3 or TRBV12-4 and TRBJ2-5; D perhaps matches TRBD2 (7 bases). The CDR3 spans 15 residues. Trimming removed 6 bases from V and 4 bases from J, with 18 bases in between. CDR3 sequence (DNA): TGTGCCAGCAGCCGCAGGGGAGGGGCAGGAGAGACCCAGTACTTC. Encoded protein: CASSRRGGAGETQYF.

This clonotype appeared many times. The J gene is TRBJ1-2, the V gene TRBV7-2; 8 bases align to TRBD1. V trimming: 5 bases; J trimming: 7 bases; junction bases outside the gene matches: 12. This CDR3 region has 15 residues. Looked up from germline, CDR1 is SGHTA and CDR2 is FQGNSA. The CDR3 DNA sequence: TGTGCCAGCAGCCCGAACGGGCAGGGGGCGCGTGGCTACACCTTC. Its translation is CASSPNGQGARGYTF.

This clonotype was counted ten times or more. This sequence joins TRBV6-2 or TRBV6-3 and TRBJ2-7; no definite D call. Germline assignment: CDR1 MNHEY and CDR2 SVGEGT. The length of the CDR3 is 14 residues. The ends were cut back, 2 bases at V and 3 bases at J, with 11 bases in the middle. CDR3 sequence: CASSYLGHGYEQYF. The CDR3 DNA follows: TGTGCCAGCAGTTACCTAGGGCACGGCTACGAGCAGTACTTC.

Points on this clonotype: At one boundary the junction diverges from the germline segment, which might be a read error. The rearrangement joins TRBV18 to TRBJ2-5; the D gene is possibly TRBD1 (5 bases). This CDR3 is built from 15 residues. Germline V gene data show CDR1 as KGHSH and CDR2 as LQKENI. CDR3 region: CAGSPGSGQQETQYF. Written as DNA, the CDR3 is TGTGCCGGCTCACCAGGGTCTGGGCAGCAAGAGACCCAGTACTTC.

This clonotype was seen ten or more times. CDR3 sequence (DNA): TGTGCCAGCAGCAAGTTCGCCGGACAGGGACTGATGAACACCGGGGAGCTGTTTTTT. Protein sequence: CASSKFAGQGLMNTGELFF. This chain joins TRBV2 and TRBJ2-2; 8 positions agree with TRBD1. CDR1 is SNHLY and CDR2 is FYNNEI in the germline V gene. The CDR3 has 19 amino acids. J gave up 1 base and V 6 bases, and 16 bases lay outside the gene matches.

Ten or more counts support this clonotype. The J gene is TRBJ1-1, the V gene TRBV7-6; D unclear. CDR1 and CDR2 (germline): SGHVS, FNYEAQ. V lost 2 bases to trimming and J lost 1 base, with 11 bases between them. The CDR3 has 15 amino acids. In nucleotides, the CDR3 is TGTGCCAGCAGCTTATCATGGCGGGCGAACACTGAAGCTTTCTTT. Translating it yields CASSLSWRANTEAFF.

This clonotype was found many times. CDR3 in amino acids: CASSFLTAGGEALHF. CDR3 DNA: TGTGCCAGCAGTTTTTTGACAGCCGGGGGTGAGGCCCTCCACTTT. The V and J genes are TRBV27 and TRBJ1-6; a weak D match, TRBD1 (5 bases). Germline V gene data show CDR1 as MNHEY and CDR2 as SMNVEV (reference sequence). Trimming removed 3 bases at V and 14 bases at J, with 20 bases between. The CDR3 length is 15 residues.

Only a few counts were recorded for this clonotype. This chain links TRBV6-5 with TRBJ1-1, with D maybe TRBD1 (5 bases). In germline, CDR1 is MNHEY, CDR2 SVGAGI. This CDR3 spans 15 amino acids. The germline V and J ends were trimmed by 3 bases and 5 bases, with 16 bases remaining between them. CDR3 sequence (DNA): TGTGCCAGCAGTTATAACCAGGGAGGTCAGACTGAAGCTTTCTTT. Protein: CASSYNQGGQTEAFF.

V is TRBV5-5 and J is TRBJ2-5, with a tentative D call TRBD1 (6 bases). The V gene's germline CDR1 is SGHKS and CDR2 YYEKEE (reference sequence). V lost 2 bases and J 9 bases, leaving 20 bases between the germline ends. This CDR3 comprises 15 residues. The CDR3 reads CASSLQGSPMGAQYF. The CDR3 DNA sequence: TGTGCCAGCAGCTTACAGGGTAGCCCGATGGGGGCCCAGTACTTC.

This clonotype was counted at least ten times. V usage is TRBV7-9 and J usage is TRBJ1-1; D might be TRBD1 (6 bases). This CDR3 contains 16 residues. The V and J ends lost 1 base and 1 base respectively, with 13 bases between them. Germline CDR1 SEHNR, CDR2 FQNEAQ (reference sequence). Here the CDR3 DNA reads TGTGCCAGCAGCTTAGGCTTGACAGGCACGAACACTGAAGCTTTCTTT. This codes for CASSLGLTGTNTEAFF. The whole variable domain, filled in from reference TRBV7-9 and TRBJ1-1, reads DTGVSQNPRHKITKRGQNVTFRCDPISEHNRLYWYRQTLGQGPEFLTYFQNEAQLEKSRLLSDRFSAERPKGSFSTLEIQRTEQGDSAMYLCASSLGLTGTNTEAFFGQGTRLTVV.

As for this clonotype: This may stem from a read error, because a much larger clone lies one nucleotide away. V is TRBV29-1 and J is TRBJ2-3, with TRBD1 matching 7 bases. This CDR3 region has 13 residues. The germline V gene encodes CDR1 SQVTM and CDR2 ANQGSEA. CDR3 amino acids: CSANRGLTGTQYF. The CDR3 region has the DNA TGCAGCGCCAACAGGGGTCTCACAGGTACGCAGTATTTT.

This clonotype was counted between two and nine times. The chain recombines TRBV5-1 with TRBJ2-3, with D unclear. Germline V CDR1 and CDR2: SGHRS, YFSETQ. Deletions cut 4 bases from V and 3 bases from J, with 12 bases between. The CDR3 has 14 amino acids. The CDR3, as DNA: TGCGCCAGCAGCCCAAACCTGGCGACAGATACGCAGTATTTT. Translated: CASSPNLATDTQYF.

This CDR3 reads CASSLGTSGAKTQFF. In DNA, the CDR3 is TGTGCCAGCAGCTTAGGGACTAGCGGGGCCAAAACCCAGTTCTTC. The chain employs TRBV11-3 and TRBJ2-1, with TRBD2 identical over 12 bases. Germline V lookup: CDR1 SGHNT, CDR2 YENEEA. This CDR3 contains 15 residues. V shed 1 base, J shed 13 bases, and the junction held 8 bases outside the gene matches.

The chain couples TRBV20-1 to TRBJ1-1; D possibly corresponds to TRBD1 (5 bases). The germline V gene has CDR1 DFQATT and CDR2 SNEGSKA (reference sequence). The CDR3 is 15 residues long. Trimming pared 0 bases from V and 4 bases from J, leaving 15 bases between. The CDR3, as DNA: TGCAGTGCTAGAGATCGGGGGAGGGCGGGCACTGAAGCTTTCTTT. Encoded protein: CSARDRGRAGTEAFF.

This chain links TRBV30 with TRBJ2-1; TRBD1 aligns across 10 bases. CDR1 and CDR2 (germline): GTSNPN, SVGIG (reference sequence). J was trimmed by 15 bases and V by 7 bases; bases with no gene match: 18. The CDR3 has 14 residues. The DNA for the CDR3 is TGTGCCTTCCGGGACAGGGGTCTCGTCGTCCAGGGGTTCTTC. It yields the protein CAFRDRGLVVQGFF.

The chain is built from TRBV13 and TRBJ2-3; a weak D match, TRBD2 (5 bases). Trimming removed 5 bases from V and 9 bases from J, with 18 bases in between. The CDR3 contains 14 residues. Looked up from germline, CDR1 is PRHDT and CDR2 is FYEKMQ (reference sequence). CDR3 nucleotides: TGTGCCAGCAGCCCCCGGACTGCACAGATCACGCAGTATTTT. Protein product: CASSPRTAQITQYF.

The rearrangement links TRBV18 to TRBJ2-1, with TRBD2 matching over 11 bases. Germline assignment: CDR1 KGHSH and CDR2 LQKENI. Trimming cost V 0 bases and J 9 bases; bases outside gene matches: 7. The CDR3 has 16 amino acids. The CDR3 sequence: CASSPPSLAGVVEQFF. The CDR3 DNA follows: TGTGCCAGCTCACCACCGTCACTAGCGGGAGTTGTTGAGCAGTTCTTC.

Turning to this clonotype: A much larger clone differs by one base, so this may be a read error. V gene TRBV28 combines with J gene TRBJ1-2; D possibly corresponds to TRBD1 (6 bases). Trimming removed 10 bases from V and 3 bases from J, with 27 bases in between. CDR1 and CDR2 from the germline V gene are MDHEN and SYDVKM. This CDR3 comprises 17 residues. The CDR3 loop reads CANTFGHRGGRDYGYTF. The CDR3 bases are TGTGCCAACACATTTGGCCATAGGGGGGGGCGAGACTATGGCTACACCTTC.

This clonotype was counted a few times. The chain uses TRBV20-1 and TRBJ2-2; D is unclear. The germline V gene encodes CDR1 DFQATT and CDR2 SNEGSKA (reference sequence). V lost 1 base to trimming and J lost 6 bases, with 12 bases between them. The CDR3 consists of 14 residues. CDR3 sequence (DNA): TGCAGTGCTAGAGGTGGTGGGCTGCCCGGGGAGCTGTTTTTT. Protein sequence: CSARGGGLPGELFF.

The chain is built from TRBV3-1 and TRBJ2-7; 7 bases fit TRBD1. V dropped 1 base and J dropped 2; count of bases not matched to a gene: 2. Germline CDR1 LGHDT, CDR2 YNNKEL (reference sequence). The CDR3 has 14 amino acids. The CDR3 nucleotides are TGTGCCAGCAGCCAAGGACAGGGTACCTACGAGCAGTACTTC. This codes for CASSQGQGTYEQYF.

This clonotype was seen a few times. The gene calls are TRBV15 and TRBJ2-3; the match to TRBD1 covers 9 bases. The CDR3 runs to 15 residues. The germline V gene encodes CDR1 LNHNV and CDR2 YYDKDF (reference sequence). Trimming at V came to 3 bases and at J to 4 bases, leaving 5 bases not matched to a gene. The CDR3 sequence is CATSRLGQGPDTQYF. CDR3 DNA: TGTGCCACCAGCAGGCTGGGACAGGGTCCAGATACGCAGTATTTT.

This clonotype was detected many times. The gene calls are TRBV28 and TRBJ2-5; 11 positions match TRBD2. The CDR3 runs to 16 residues. Germline-derived CDR1 and CDR2 are MDHEN and SYDVKM. V lost 1 base and J lost 5; bases outside the gene matches: 6. CDR3 sequence reads: CASSLLAGGGFETQYF. The CDR3 region has the DNA TGTGCCAGCAGTTTATTAGCGGGAGGGGGTTTTGAGACCCAGTACTTC.

With regard to this clonotype: A read error is possible here, since a much larger clone lies one base away. The V and J genes are TRBV19 and TRBJ2-1; 11 positions agree with TRBD2. The CDR3 has 15 residues. Germline loops: CDR1 LNHDA, CDR2 SQIVND (reference sequence). The CDR3 DNA is TGTGCCAGTAGTACAATAGCGGGAGGGGACAATGAGCAGCTCTTC. It is translated as CASSTIAGGDNEQLF.